The rows below give T cell receptor beta chains drawn from one sample of a study of cytomegalovirus exposure and HLA in healthy donors. The data were produced by immunoSEQ multiplex PCR, yet TCRdb's version contains in-frame clones alone and is incomplete. The profile shows some 170,000 clones, around four fifths of them singletons. The specimen sequenced was PBMCs. These receptors came from a woman aged 50 to 65 in good health and CMV-seronegative. Both conserved end residues are part of each CDR3. The D gene is left open where the match is weak. Clone sizes are given selectively: once, few, many, or a class where the clone is expanded.

clone_size	v_call	d_call	cdr3_length	j_call	cdr3_aa	cdr3_nt
.	TRBV7-6	.	14	TRBJ1-1	CASSLGGVHTEAFF	TGTGCCAGCAGCTTGGGAGGGGTCCACACTGAAGCTTTCTTT
.	TRBV5-1	.	14	TRBJ2-1	CASSLGTTYNEQFF	TGCGCCAGCAGCTTGGGCACAACCTACAATGAGCAGTTCTTC
.	TRBV30	.	12	TRBJ1-6	CAWNRQNSPLHF	TGTGCCTGGAACAGACAAAATTCACCCCTCCACTTT
.	TRBV28	.	15	TRBJ2-1	CASSSPGRAYNEQFF	TGTGCCAGCAGTTCCCCGGGAAGGGCCTACAATGAGCAGTTCTTC
.	TRBV4-1	.	15	TRBJ1-2	CASSQVIFLDSGYTF	TGCGCCAGCAGCCAAGTGATATTCTTAGACTCTGGCTACACCTTC
.	TRBV7-9	.	14	TRBJ1-1	CASSRAPGFTEAFF	TGTGCCAGCAGTAGGGCCCCAGGGTTCACTGAAGCTTTCTTT
few	TRBV4-2	TRBD1	15	TRBJ1-1	CASSQILDRGTEAFF	TGTGCCAGCAGCCAAATACTTGACAGGGGCACTGAAGCTTTCTTT
.	TRBV28	.	9	TRBJ1-1	CASSFGAFF	TGTGCCAGCAGTTTCGGTGCTTTCTTT
.	TRBV9	TRBD2	16	TRBJ2-1	CASSAHGGKLYNEQFF	TGTGCCAGCAGCGCCCACGGGGGGAAATTATACAATGAGCAGTTCTTC
.	TRBV5-5	.	15	TRBJ1-4	CASSFTDGANEKLFF	TGTGCCAGCAGCTTTACCGACGGGGCTAATGAAAAACTGTTTTTT
.	TRBV5-6	TRBD2	14	TRBJ2-5	CASSPSGGRETQYF	TGTGCCAGCAGCCCAAGCGGGGGGAGAGAGACCCAGTACTTC
.	TRBV6-4	TRBD1	13	TRBJ1-1	CASSHGQGTEAFF	TGTGCCAGCAGCCACGGACAGGGGACTGAAGCTTTCTTT
.	TRBV6-4	.	16	TRBJ2-7	CASSPSVGALPYEQYF	TGTGCCAGCAGCCCGAGTGTGGGAGCTCTGCCCTACGAGCAGTACTTC
.	TRBV7-2	TRBD1	15	TRBJ1-5	CASSLNRGENQPQHF	TGTGCCAGCAGCTTGAACAGGGGGGAGAATCAGCCCCAGCATTTT
few	TRBV4-2	.	14	TRBJ1-4	CASRLDTLNEKLFF	TGTGCCAGCAGGTTGGACACCCTTAATGAAAAACTGTTTTTT
.	TRBV13	.	15	TRBJ2-3	CASSARDTNTDTQYF	TGTGCCAGCAGCGCCCGGGACACCAACACAGATACGCAGTATTTT
.	TRBV6-5	TRBD1	14	TRBJ1-6	CASSPTGVGSPLHF	TGTGCCAGCAGCCCGACAGGGGTCGGATCACCCCTCCACTTT
once	TRBV30	.	13	TRBJ2-1	CAWSIKGMNEQFF	TGTGCCTGGAGTATCAAGGGGATGAATGAGCAGTTCTTC
once	TRBV5-4	TRBD2	16	TRBJ2-3	CASSSQRTSGTDTQYF	TGTGCCAGCAGCTCTCAACGGACTAGCGGGACCGATACGCAGTATTTT
.	TRBV28	.	16	TRBJ2-3	CASTQTGTATGDTQYF	TGTGCCAGCACCCAAACCGGGACTGCTACCGGGGATACGCAGTATTTT
few	TRBV4-3	TRBD2	15	TRBJ2-3	CASSPLAGAEDTQYF	TGCGCCAGCAGCCCACTAGCGGGAGCCGAGGATACGCAGTATTTT
once	TRBV6-5	TRBD1	13	TRBJ1-2	CASSAGGANGYTF	TGTGCCAGCAGCGCAGGGGGCGCAAATGGCTACACCTTC
.	TRBV6-1	.	12	TRBJ2-1	CASSPGTALLFF	TGTGCCAGCAGTCCCGGGACTGCCTTATTGTTCTTC
.	TRBV27	.	14	TRBJ1-4	CASTRWGEGEKLFF	TGTGCCAGCACCCGGTGGGGGGAGGGAGAAAAACTGTTTTTT
.	TRBV5-1	.	17	TRBJ2-5	CASSLEGGGLVGETQYF	TGCGCCAGCAGCTTGGAAGGGGGGGGTCTCGTAGGGGAGACCCAGTACTTC
few	TRBV29-1	.	12	TRBJ2-7	CSVYQSPYEQYF	TGCAGCGTTTACCAGTCTCCCTACGAGCAGTACTTC
.	TRBV7-9	TRBD1	13	TRBJ1-1	CASSHPGGTEAFF	TGTGCCAGCAGCCATCCAGGGGGCACTGAAGCTTTCTTT
.	TRBV7-3	TRBD2	16	TRBJ2-2	CASSPQAGGNTGELFF	TGTGCCAGCAGCCCCCAAGCGGGAGGGAACACCGGGGAGCTGTTTTTT
.	TRBV29-1	TRBD1	11	TRBJ1-1	CSAAGGTEAFF	TGCAGCGCCGCAGGGGGGACTGAAGCTTTCTTT
.	TRBV6-1	TRBD2	14	TRBJ2-1	CASSEISGSYEQFF	TGTGCCAGCAGTGAAATTAGCGGGAGCTATGAGCAGTTCTTC
.	TRBV28	.	14	TRBJ1-1	CASSSPGRNTEAFF	TGTGCCAGCAGTTCGCCTGGGCGGAACACTGAAGCTTTCTTT
.	TRBV7-9	.	13	TRBJ1-2	CASSRWGNYGYTF	TGTGCCAGCAGTAGGTGGGGCAACTATGGCTACACCTTC
few	TRBV15	TRBD1	16	TRBJ2-2	CATSRDGTGGPGELFF	TGTGCCACCAGCAGAGACGGGACAGGGGGCCCCGGGGAGCTGTTTTTT
.	TRBV19	TRBD1	16	TRBJ2-7	CASSIIPGQGAREQYF	TGTGCCAGTAGTATAATCCCGGGACAGGGGGCGCGTGAGCAGTACTTC
.	TRBV11-2	TRBD1	17	TRBJ1-6	CASSPTGLSSYNSPLHF	TGTGCCAGCAGCCCGACAGGGCTGAGCTCCTATAATTCACCCCTCCACTTT
.	TRBV5-4	.	15	TRBJ1-2	CASSLGGTPNYGYTF	TGTGCCAGCAGCTTGGGGGGGACACCTAACTATGGCTACACCTTC
.	TRBV4-2	.	16	TRBJ2-6	CASSQETISGANVLTF	TGTGCCAGCAGCCAAGAAACTATCTCTGGGGCCAACGTCCTGACTTTC
.	TRBV28	.	13	TRBJ1-2	CASSLDRNYGYTF	TGTGCCAGCAGTCTCGACAGGAACTATGGCTACACCTTC
few	TRBV5-5	TRBD1	15	TRBJ1-2	CASSFDQGGIFGYTF	TGTGCCAGCAGCTTCGATCAGGGGGGCATTTTCGGCTACACCTTC
.	TRBV7-2	.	11	TRBJ2-5	CASSLQETQYF	TGTGCCAGCAGCCTGCAAGAGACCCAGTACTTC
.	TRBV7-3	TRBD2	14	TRBJ2-7	CASSSTGGSIEQYF	TGTGCCAGCAGCTCCACAGGCGGGAGCATTGAGCAGTACTTC
.	TRBV28	TRBD2	15	TRBJ2-2	CASSLSGLGAGELFF	TGTGCCAGCAGTTTATCGGGACTAGGCGCCGGGGAGCTGTTTTTT
.	TRBV5-6	TRBD1	14	TRBJ1-4	CASSLNLGQGKLFF	TGTGCCAGCAGCTTGAATCTAGGACAGGGTAAACTGTTTTTT
.	TRBV15	.	15	TRBJ1-3	CATSGGGSSGNTIYF	TGTGCCACCAGCGGCGGCGGAAGCTCTGGAAACACCATATATTTT
.	TRBV6-5	.	13	TRBJ2-7	CASSRLVGSEQYF	TGTGCCAGCAGTAGACTGGTTGGGTCCGAGCAGTACTTC
once	TRBV6-5	TRBD1	14	TRBJ1-5	CASRAGTGLQPQHF	TGTGCCAGCAGGGCCGGGACAGGTCTTCAGCCCCAGCATTTT
once	TRBV7-3	.	16	TRBJ2-3	CASSLTRPGQGDTQYF	TGTGCCAGCAGCTTAACGAGGCCAGGGCAGGGAGATACGCAGTATTTT
.	TRBV28	.	14	TRBJ1-4	CASRDSTTNEKLFF	TGTGCCAGCAGGGACAGCACAACTAATGAAAAACTGTTTTTT
.	TRBV19	TRBD1	12	TRBJ1-4	CASTLDRGKLFF	TGTGCCAGTACTCTGGACAGGGGAAAACTGTTTTTT
.	TRBV14	TRBD1	15	TRBJ1-3	CASSPTGTGMYTIYF	TGTGCCAGCAGCCCCACCGGGACAGGGATGTACACCATATATTTT
.	TRBV5-6	TRBD2	16	TRBJ2-3	CASSLGTSPESYTQYF	TGTGCCAGCAGCTTGGGGACTAGCCCGGAAAGTTATACGCAGTATTTT
.	TRBV2	TRBD2	15	TRBJ2-7	CASSEISGGYYEQYF	TGTGCCAGCAGTGAAATTAGCGGGGGCTACTACGAGCAGTACTTC